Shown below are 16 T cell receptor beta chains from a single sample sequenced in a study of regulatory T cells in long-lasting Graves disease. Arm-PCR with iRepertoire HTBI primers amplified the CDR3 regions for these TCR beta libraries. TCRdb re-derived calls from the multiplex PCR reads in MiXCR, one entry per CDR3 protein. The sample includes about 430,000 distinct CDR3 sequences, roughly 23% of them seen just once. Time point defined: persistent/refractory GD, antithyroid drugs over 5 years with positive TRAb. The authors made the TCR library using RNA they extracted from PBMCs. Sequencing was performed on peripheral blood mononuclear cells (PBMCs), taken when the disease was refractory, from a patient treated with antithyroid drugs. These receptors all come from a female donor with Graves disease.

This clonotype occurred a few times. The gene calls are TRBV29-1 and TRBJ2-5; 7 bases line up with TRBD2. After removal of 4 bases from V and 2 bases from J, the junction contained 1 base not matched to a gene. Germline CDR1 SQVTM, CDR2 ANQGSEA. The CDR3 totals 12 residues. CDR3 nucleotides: TGCAGCGTTGTCGGGGGGCAAGAGACCCAGTACTTC. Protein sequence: CSVVGGQETQYF.

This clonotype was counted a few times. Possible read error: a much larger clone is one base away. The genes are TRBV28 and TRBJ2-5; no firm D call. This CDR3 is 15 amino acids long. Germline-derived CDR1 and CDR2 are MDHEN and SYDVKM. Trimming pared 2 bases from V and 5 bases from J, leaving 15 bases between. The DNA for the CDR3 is TGTGCCAGCAGTTTAATAGCAATAGATCAGGAGACCCAGTACTTC. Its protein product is CASSLIAIDQETQYF.

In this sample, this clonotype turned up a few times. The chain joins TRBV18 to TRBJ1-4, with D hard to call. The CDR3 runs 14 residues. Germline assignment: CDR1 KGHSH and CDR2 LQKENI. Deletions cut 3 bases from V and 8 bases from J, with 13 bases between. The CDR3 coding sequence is TGTGCCAGCTCACCCTTGACACGGACCGAAAAACTGTTTTTT. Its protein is CASSPLTRTEKLFF.

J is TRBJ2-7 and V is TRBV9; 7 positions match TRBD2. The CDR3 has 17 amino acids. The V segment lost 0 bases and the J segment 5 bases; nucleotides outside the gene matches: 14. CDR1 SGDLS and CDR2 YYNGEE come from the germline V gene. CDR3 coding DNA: TGTGCCAGCAGCGTAGGCCGGGAGAAGCGGGATGAGGACGAGCAGTACTTC. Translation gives CASSVGREKRDEDEQYF.

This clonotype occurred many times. The CDR3 coding sequence is TGTGCCAGCACCCGCGGGGAGCCCCAGCATTTT. It codes for CASTRGEPQHF. The chain recombines TRBV28 with TRBJ1-5; D is unclear. CDR3 length: 11 amino acids. The V end was cut by 7 bases, the J end by 8 bases, with 9 bases between. The germline gives CDR1 MDHEN, CDR2 SYDVKM. The full variable domain, in which reference TRBV28 and TRBJ1-5 provide the parts outside the CDR3, is DVKVTQSSRYLVKRTGEKVFLECVQDMDHENMFWYRQDPGLGLRLIYFSYDVKMKEKGDIPEGYSVSREKKERFSLILESASTNQTSMYLCASTRGEPQHFGDGTRLSIL.

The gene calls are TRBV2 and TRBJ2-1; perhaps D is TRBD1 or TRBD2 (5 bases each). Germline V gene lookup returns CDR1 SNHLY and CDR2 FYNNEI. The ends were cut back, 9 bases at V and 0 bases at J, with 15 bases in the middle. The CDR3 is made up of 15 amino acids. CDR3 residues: CARALGTSSYNEQFF. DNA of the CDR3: TGTGCCAGGGCCCTAGGGACGAGCTCCTACAATGAGCAGTTCTTC. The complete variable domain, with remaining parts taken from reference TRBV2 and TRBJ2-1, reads EPEVTQTPSHQVTQMGQEVILRCVPISNHLYFYWYRQILGQKVEFLVSFYNNEISEKSEIFDDQFSVERPDGSNFTLKIRSTKLEDSAMYFCARALGTSSYNEQFFGPGTRLTVL.

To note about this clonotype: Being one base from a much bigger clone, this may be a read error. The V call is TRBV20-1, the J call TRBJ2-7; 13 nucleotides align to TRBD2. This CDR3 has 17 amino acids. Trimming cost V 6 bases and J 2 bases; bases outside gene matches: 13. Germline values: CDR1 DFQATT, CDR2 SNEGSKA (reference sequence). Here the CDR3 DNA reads TGCAGTGCGGAAACGACTAGCGGGAGGTCACGCCCCTACGAGCAGTACTTC. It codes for CSAETTSGRSRPYEQYF.

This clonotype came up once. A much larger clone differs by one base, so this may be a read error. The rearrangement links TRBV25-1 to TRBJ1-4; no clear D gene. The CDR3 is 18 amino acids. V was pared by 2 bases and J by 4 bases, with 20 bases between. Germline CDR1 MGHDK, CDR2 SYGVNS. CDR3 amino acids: CASSERVFRLRVNEKLFF. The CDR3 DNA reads TGTGCCAGCAGTGAAAGAGTTTTCAGGCTAAGAGTTAATGAAAAACTGTTTTTT.

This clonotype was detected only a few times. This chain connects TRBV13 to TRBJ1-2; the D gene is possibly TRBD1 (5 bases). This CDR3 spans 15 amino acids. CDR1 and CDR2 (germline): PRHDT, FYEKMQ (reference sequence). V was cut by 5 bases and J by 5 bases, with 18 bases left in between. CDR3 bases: TGTGCCAGCAGCCCGGCCCTGGGGGGAAGATATGGCTACACCTTC. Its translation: CASSPALGGRYGYTF. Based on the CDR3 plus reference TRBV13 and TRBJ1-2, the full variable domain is AAGVIQSPRHLIKEKRETATLKCYPIPRHDTVYWYQQGPGQDPQFLISFYEKMQSDKGSIPDRFSAQQFSDYHSELNMSSLELGDSALYFCASSPALGGRYGYTFGSGTRLTVV.

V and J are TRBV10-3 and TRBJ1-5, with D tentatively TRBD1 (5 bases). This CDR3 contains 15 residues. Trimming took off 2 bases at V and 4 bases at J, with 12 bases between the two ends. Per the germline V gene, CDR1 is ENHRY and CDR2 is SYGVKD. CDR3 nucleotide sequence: TGTGCCATCAGTGAGGAGGGACCCCTTAATCAGCCCCAGCATTTT. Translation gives CAISEEGPLNQPQHF.

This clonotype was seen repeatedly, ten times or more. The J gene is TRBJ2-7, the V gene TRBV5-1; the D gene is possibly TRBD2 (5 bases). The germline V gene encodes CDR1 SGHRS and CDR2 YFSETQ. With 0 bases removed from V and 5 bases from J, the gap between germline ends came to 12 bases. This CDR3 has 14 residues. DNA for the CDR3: TGCGCCAGCAGCTTGGCCCAGCCCGGGGACGAGCAGTACTTC. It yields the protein CASSLAQPGDEQYF. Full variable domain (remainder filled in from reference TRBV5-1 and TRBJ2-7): KAGVTQTPRYLIKTRGQQVTLSCSPISGHRSVSWYQQTPGQGLQFLFEYFSETQRNKGNFPGRFSGRQFSNSRSEMNVSTLELGDSALYLCASSLAQPGDEQYFGPGTRLTVT.

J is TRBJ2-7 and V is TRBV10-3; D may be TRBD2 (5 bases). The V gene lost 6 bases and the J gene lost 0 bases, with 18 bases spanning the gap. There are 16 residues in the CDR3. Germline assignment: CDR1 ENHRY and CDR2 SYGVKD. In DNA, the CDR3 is TGTGCCATCAGCGAGGGTTCAACGCAGACCTCCTACGAGCAGTACTTC. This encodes CAISEGSTQTSYEQYF.

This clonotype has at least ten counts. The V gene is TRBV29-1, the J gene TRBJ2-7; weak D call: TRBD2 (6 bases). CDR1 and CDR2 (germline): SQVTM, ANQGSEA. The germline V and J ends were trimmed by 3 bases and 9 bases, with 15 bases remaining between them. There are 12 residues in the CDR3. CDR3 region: CSVEAGLLGQYF. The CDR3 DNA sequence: TGCAGCGTTGAGGCGGGACTTCTTGGGCAGTACTTC.

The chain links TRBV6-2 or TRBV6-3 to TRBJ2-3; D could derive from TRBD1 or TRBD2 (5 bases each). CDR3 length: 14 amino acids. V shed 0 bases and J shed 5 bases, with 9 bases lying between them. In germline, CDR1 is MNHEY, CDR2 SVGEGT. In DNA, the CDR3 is TGTGCCAGCAGTTACTCGGGTGGGGGAGATACGCAGTATTTT. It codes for CASSYSGGGDTQYF.

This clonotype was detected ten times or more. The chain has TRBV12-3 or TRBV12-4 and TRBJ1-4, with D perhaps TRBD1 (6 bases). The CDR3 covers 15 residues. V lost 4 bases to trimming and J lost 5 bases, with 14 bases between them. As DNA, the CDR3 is TGTGCCAGCAGTTCTGTCGCGGACAGAAATGAAAAACTGTTTTTT. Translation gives CASSSVADRNEKLFF.

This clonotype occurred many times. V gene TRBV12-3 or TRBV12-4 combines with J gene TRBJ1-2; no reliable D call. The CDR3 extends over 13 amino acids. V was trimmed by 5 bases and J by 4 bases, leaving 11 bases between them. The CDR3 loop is CASSPRWAYGYTF. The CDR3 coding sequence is TGTGCCAGCAGTCCTCGGTGGGCCTATGGCTACACCTTC.